In this sample, the clone carrying this T cell receptor (beta chain) turned up once. Its antigen is not known. In germline, CDR1 is PRHDT, CDR2 FYEKMQ (reference sequence). The CDR3 consists of 19 residues. The ends lost 1 base at V and 0 bases at J; junction bases unmatched: 10. Assay: immunoSEQ multiplex PCR; the TCRdb copy retains only in-frame clones and omits some. The sample records about 680,000 clones, about 90% being singletons. These data belong to a study of shared clonotypes between healthy human individuals. Findings and limits, study-wide: Larger richness was generally estimated for naive than memory subsets. Among donors, sharing of clonotypes was expected to be affected by sequencing depth.

CD8 cells classed as naive were CD45RO-negative and positively selected for CCR7, excluding terminally differentiated effector memory CD45RA+ cells. The donors, all of them Caucasian adults, lived in Nashville, Tennessee. The clonotype originates from a man aged 25 to 40 in good health. The sequenced sample was naive CD8+ T cells sorted from blood. The chain recombines TRBV13 with TRBJ2-7, with 12 bases identical to TRBD2. CDR3 bases: TGTGCCAGCAGCTTAGACCCGGGGACTAGCGGGTTGAGCTCCTACGAGCAGTACTTC. Amino acid sequence: CASSLDPGTSGLSSYEQYF.